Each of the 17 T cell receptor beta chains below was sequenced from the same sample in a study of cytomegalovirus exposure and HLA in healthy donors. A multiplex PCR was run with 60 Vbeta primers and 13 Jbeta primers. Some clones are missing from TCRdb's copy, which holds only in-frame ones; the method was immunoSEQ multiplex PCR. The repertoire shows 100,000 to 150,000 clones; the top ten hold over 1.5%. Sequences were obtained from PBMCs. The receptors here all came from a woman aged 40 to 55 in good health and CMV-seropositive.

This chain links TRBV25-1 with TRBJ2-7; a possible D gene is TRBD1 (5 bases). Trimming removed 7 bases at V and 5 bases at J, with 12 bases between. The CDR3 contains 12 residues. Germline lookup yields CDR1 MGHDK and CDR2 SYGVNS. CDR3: CASTQGAHEQYF. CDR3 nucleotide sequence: TGTGCCAGCACCCAGGGTGCCCACGAGCAGTACTTC.

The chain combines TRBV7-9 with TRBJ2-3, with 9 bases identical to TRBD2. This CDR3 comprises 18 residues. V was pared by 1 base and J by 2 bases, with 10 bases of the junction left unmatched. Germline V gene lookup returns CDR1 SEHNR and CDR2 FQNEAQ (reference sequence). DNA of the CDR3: TGTGCCAGCAGCTTAGGGTCTAGCGGGACCCCTTACACAGATACGCAGTATTTT. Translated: CASSLGSSGTPYTDTQYF.

As DNA, the CDR3 is TGTGCCAGCACCCGGGGAGAGACCCAGTACTTC. Its protein product is CASTRGETQYF. The chain employs TRBV27 and TRBJ2-5; possible D gene TRBD2, 5 bases. Trimming cost V 7 bases and J 4 bases, with 7 bases left between them. The germline V gene has CDR1 MNHEY and CDR2 SMNVEV (reference sequence). This CDR3 comprises 11 residues.

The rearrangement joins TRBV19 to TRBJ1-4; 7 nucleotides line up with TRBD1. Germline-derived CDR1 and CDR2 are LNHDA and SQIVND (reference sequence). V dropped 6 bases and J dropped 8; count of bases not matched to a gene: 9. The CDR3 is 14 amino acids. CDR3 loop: CASRPASDREKLFF. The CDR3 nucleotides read TGTGCCAGTAGACCCGCGTCGGACAGGGAAAAACTGTTTTTT.

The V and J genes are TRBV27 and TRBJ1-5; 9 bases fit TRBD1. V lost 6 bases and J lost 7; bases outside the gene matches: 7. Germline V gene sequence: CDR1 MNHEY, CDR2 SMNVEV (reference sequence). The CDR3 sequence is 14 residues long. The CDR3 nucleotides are TGTGCCAGCAGCCACGGGACAGGGAACCAGCCCCAGCATTTT. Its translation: CASSHGTGNQPQHF.

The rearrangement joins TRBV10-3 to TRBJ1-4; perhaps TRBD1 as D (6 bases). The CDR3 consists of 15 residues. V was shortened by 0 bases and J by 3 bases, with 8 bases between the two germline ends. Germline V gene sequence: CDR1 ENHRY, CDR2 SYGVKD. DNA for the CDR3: TGTGCCATCAGTGAGTCGGGACACGCTAATGAAAAACTGTTTTTT. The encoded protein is CAISESGHANEKLFF.

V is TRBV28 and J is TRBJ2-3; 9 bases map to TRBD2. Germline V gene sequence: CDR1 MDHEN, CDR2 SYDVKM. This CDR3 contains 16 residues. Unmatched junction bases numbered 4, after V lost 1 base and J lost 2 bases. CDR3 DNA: TGTGCCAGCAGTTTATTAGGACTAGCGTACACAGATACGCAGTATTTT. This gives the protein CASSLLGLAYTDTQYF.

CDR3 sequence: CASSLGTGVGYTF. The CDR3, as DNA: TGTGCCAGCAGCTTAGGGACAGGGGTCGGCTACACCTTC. The chain carries TRBV7-9 and TRBJ1-2, with 9 bases identical to TRBD1. Germline V gene lookup returns CDR1 SEHNR and CDR2 FQNEAQ (reference sequence). Trimming cost V 1 base and J 8 bases; bases outside gene matches: 2. The CDR3 consists of 13 residues.

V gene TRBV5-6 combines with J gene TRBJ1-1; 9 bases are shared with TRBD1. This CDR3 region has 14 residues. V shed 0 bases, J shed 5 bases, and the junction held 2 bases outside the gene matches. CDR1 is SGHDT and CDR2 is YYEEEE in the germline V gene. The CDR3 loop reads CASSLGTGATEAFF. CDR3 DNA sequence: TGTGCCAGCAGCTTGGGGACAGGGGCAACTGAAGCTTTCTTT.

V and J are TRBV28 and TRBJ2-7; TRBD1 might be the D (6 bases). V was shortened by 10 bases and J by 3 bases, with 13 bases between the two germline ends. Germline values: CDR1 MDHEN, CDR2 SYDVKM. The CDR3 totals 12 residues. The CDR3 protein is CATSRDIYEQYF. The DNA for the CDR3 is TGTGCCACCTCCCGGGACATCTACGAGCAGTACTTC. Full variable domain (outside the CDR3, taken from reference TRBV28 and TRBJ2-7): DVKVTQSSRYLVKRTGEKVFLECVQDMDHENMFWYRQDPGLGLRLIYFSYDVKMKEKGDIPEGYSVSREKKERFSLILESASTNQTSMYLCATSRDIYEQYFGPGTRLTVT.

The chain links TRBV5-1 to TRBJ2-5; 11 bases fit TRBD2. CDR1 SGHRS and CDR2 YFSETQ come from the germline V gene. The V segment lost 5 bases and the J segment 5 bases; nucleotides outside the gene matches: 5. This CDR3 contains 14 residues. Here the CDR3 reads CASRPTSGIETQYF. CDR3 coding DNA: TGCGCCAGCAGGCCGACTAGCGGGATTGAGACCCAGTACTTC. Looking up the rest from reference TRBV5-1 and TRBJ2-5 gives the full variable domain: KAGVTQTPRYLIKTRGQQVTLSCSPISGHRSVSWYQQTPGQGLQFLFEYFSETQRNKGNFPGRFSGRQFSNSRSEMNVSTLELGDSALYLCASRPTSGIETQYFGPGTRLLVL.

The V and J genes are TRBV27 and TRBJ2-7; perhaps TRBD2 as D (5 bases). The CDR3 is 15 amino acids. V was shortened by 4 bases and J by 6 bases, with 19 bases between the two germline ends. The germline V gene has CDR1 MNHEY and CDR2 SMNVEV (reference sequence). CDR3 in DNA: TGTGCCAGCAGTTCAGGCGGAGCTGGAGGACCCGAGCAGTACTTC. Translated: CASSSGGAGGPEQYF.

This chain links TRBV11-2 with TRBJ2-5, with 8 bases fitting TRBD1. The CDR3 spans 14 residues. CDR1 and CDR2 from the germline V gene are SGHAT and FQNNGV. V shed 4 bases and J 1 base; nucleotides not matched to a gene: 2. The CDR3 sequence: CASSYGQGQETQYF. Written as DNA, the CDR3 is TGTGCCAGCAGCTACGGACAGGGCCAAGAGACCCAGTACTTC.

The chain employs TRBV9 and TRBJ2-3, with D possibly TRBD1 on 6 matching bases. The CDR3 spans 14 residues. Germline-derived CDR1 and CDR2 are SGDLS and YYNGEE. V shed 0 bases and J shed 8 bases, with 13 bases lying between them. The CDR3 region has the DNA TGTGCCAGCAGCGTAGAGAGAGGGGGATCTACGCAGTATTTT. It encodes CASSVERGGSTQYF.

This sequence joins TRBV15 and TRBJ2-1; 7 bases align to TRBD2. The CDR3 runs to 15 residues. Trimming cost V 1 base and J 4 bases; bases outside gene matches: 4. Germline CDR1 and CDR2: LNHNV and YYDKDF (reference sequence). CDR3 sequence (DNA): TGTGCCACCAGCAGAGGGGAGGGACCATACAATGAGCAGTTCTTC. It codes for CATSRGEGPYNEQFF.

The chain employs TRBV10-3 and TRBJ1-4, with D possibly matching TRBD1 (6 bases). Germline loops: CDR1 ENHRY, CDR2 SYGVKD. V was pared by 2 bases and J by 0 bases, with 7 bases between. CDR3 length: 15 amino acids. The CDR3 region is CAISERGTTNEKLFF. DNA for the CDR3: TGTGCCATCAGTGAGAGGGGGACAACTAATGAAAAACTGTTTTTT.

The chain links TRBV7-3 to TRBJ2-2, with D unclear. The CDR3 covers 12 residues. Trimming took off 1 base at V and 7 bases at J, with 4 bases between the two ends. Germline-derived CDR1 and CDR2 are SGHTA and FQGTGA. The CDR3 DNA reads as TGTGCCAGCAGCTTAAATAGCGGGGAGCTGTTTTTT. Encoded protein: CASSLNSGELFF.